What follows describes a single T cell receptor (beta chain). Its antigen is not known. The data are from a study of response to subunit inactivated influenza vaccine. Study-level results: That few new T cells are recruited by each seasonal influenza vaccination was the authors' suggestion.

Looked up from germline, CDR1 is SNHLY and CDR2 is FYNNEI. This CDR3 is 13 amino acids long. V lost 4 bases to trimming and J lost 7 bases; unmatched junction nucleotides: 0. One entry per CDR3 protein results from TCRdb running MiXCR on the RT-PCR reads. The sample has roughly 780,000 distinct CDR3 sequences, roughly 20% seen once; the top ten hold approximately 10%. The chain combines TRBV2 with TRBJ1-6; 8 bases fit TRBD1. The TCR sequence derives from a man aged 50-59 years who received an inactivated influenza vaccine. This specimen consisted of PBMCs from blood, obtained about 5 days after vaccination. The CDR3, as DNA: TGTGCCAGCAGTGGACAGGGGAATTCACCCCTCCACTTT. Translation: CASSGQGNSPLHF.